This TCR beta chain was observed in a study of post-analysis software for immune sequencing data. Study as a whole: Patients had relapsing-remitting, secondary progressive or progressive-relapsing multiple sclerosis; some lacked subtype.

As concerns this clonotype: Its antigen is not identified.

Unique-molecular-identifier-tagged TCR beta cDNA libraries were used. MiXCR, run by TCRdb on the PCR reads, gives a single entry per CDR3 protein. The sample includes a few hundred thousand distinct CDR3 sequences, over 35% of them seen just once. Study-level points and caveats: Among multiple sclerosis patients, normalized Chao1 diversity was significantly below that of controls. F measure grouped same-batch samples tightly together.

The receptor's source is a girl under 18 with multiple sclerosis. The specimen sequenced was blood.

Here the CDR3 DNA reads TGTGCCAGCAGCCCTCGGTCAGGGCTGTCCTACGAGCAGTACTTC. Its translation is CASSPRSGLSYEQYF. The genes are TRBV27 and TRBJ2-7, with a possible D match to TRBD1 (5 bases). There are 15 residues in the CDR3. Looked up from germline, CDR1 is MNHEY and CDR2 is SMNVEV (reference sequence). V shed 6 bases and J shed 1 base, with 16 bases lying between them.